The entry that follows covers one TCR beta chain sequence. With 60 Vbeta and 13 Jbeta primers, the PCR was carried out. Generated by immunoSEQ multiplex PCR, the TCRdb table keeps only in-frame clones and is missing some. The sample lists 150,000 to 200,000 clones, around four fifths occurring once. Germline V gene data show CDR1 as SGHAT and CDR2 as FQNNGV. This CDR3 spans 11 amino acids. The V gene lost 1 base and the J gene lost 12 bases, with 6 bases spanning the gap. These data come from a study of cytomegalovirus exposure and HLA in healthy donors. The TCR comes from a man in his forties or fifties in good health and CMV-seronegative. J is TRBJ1-4 and V is TRBV11-2; D remains ambiguous. Sequenced: PBMCs. DNA of the CDR3: TGTGCCAGCAGCTTAGGGGAGGAACTGTTTTTT. Translation gives CASSLGEELFF.